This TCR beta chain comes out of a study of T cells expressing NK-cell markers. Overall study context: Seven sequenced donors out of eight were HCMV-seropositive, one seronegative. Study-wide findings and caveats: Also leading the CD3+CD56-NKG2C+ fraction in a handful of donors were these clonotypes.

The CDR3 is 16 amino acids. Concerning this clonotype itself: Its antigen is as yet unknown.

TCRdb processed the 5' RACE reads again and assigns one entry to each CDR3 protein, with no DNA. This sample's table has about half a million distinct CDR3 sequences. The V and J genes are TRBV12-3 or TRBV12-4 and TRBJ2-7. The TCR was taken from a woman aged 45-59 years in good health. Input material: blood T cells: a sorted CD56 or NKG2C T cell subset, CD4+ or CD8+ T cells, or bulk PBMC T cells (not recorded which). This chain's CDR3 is CASSLALPPGSYEQYF.